The T cell receptor (beta chain) under discussion was sequenced for a study of blood T cell repertoires in COVID-19. Looking at the study overall: PBMCs, B-cell-depleted T cells, or T cells provided the cDNA or gDNA that made up the material.

Measured with immunoSEQ multiplex PCR; TCRdb has only the in-frame clones, and not every one. The repertoire consists of 110,000 to 150,000 clones, with over 80% occurring once and the leading ten covering roughly 6.4%. Trimming cost V 6 bases and J 0 bases, with 9 bases left between them. From germline, CDR1 is LNHDA and CDR2 SQIVND (reference sequence). The CDR3 totals 14 residues. Those enrolled, adults aged roughly 18 to 100 years, came from 24 US areas. The source is a woman aged 40 to 50 who had recovered from COVID-19. The sample taken for sequencing was PBMCs or T cells enriched from blood (not recorded which). This rearrangement joins TRBV19 to TRBJ1-5; D is perhaps TRBD1 (6 bases). As DNA, the CDR3 is TGTGCCAGTAGCCTGGGACATAGCAATCAGCCCCAGCATTTT. It encodes CASSLGHSNQPQHF.